This T cell receptor (beta chain) was sequenced for a study of blood T cell repertoires in COVID-19. Across the study: From T cells, B-cell-depleted T cells, or PBMCs came the material, which was cDNA or gDNA.

The repertoire was sequenced with immunoSEQ multiplex PCR; TCRdb's copy has only in-frame clones and lacks some. The sample includes approximately 180,000 clones, 70% to 90% of them seen just once. In germline, CDR1 is MNHEY, CDR2 SMNVEV (reference sequence). The ends lost 8 bases at V and 3 bases at J; junction bases unmatched: 8. The CDR3 consists of 17 residues. This TCR was sampled from a man aged 60 to 69 with acute or convalescent COVID-19. The sequencing input was peripheral blood. V usage is TRBV27 and J usage is TRBJ2-2, with 14 bases fitting TRBD2. The CDR3 DNA reads TGTGCCAGCCCCGGGACTAGCGGGAGAGGGGACACCGGGGAGCTGTTTTTT. It encodes CASPGTSGRGDTGELFF.